The sequence of this TCR beta chain was determined in a study of spatial heterogeneity in lung cancer (dated by TCRdb to between 2018 and 2021). Study-wide context: Beta-chain transcripts were consistently detected in greater numbers than alpha-chain transcripts, which likely reflects a higher abundance of beta-chain transcripts. At surgery, both alpha and beta chains were TCR-sequenced in some 220 tumor regions, fewer than 80 matched nontumor lung samples and a few dozen PBMC samples. In the raw uncorrected reads, each unique combination of TCR and UMI appeared more than ten times on average. Nonsynonymous mutation counts, determined by whole-exome sequencing of tumor tissue, were related to features of the TCR repertoire. In non-small cell lung cancer, the study quantitatively compared TCR alpha and beta repertoires across several tumor regions, matched nontumor lung, and blood. A strong correlation was found between TCR transcript counts in tumor regions and a T cell transcriptional module score from matched bulk RNA-seq. Here is what the overall study found, with its caveats: The tumor nonsynonymous mutation count correlated with the number of expanded alpha and beta TCRs within the tumor. Additional single-cell paired TCR alpha and beta sequencing was considered necessary to confirm, at a functional level, the hypothesis that regional TCRs recognize regional mutations. Estimated TCR-seq coverage of tumor T cells was only roughly 7% for alpha chains and 13% for beta chains. Counts of ubiquitous and regional expanded TCRs correlated with counts of ubiquitous and regional nonsynonymous mutations, respectively.

The intended sense of this specimen's time point label: sample taken at primary tumor resection. Donors were some 78 patients with early-stage, untreated non-small cell lung cancer from the lung TRACERx cohort. TCR sequencing used whole RNA extracted from tumor and nontumor lung tissue, or from cryopreserved PBMC samples, without cell sorting. A patient was chosen for TCR sequencing only when enough RNA was available from at least two tumor regions. Tumor and adjacent nontumor lung specimens were reviewed by a lung pathologist before selection. This clonotype appeared many times. Its antigen has not been determined. No clone much larger than this one lies a single base away; base qualities are absent. Taken from cysteine to phenylalanine, the CDR3 has 16 residues. Only the CDR3 part of the read is kept: 48 bases, read in frame from the first base. From the germline V gene, CDR1 is SGHRS and CDR2 is YFSETQ. The V end loses 4 bases and the J end loses 2 bases, and a stretch of 15 bases separates them.

The library was obtained by 5' RACE. Data came from a NextSeq 500. The TCR library protocol attached a unique molecular identifier to each TCR cDNA molecule to allow correction of PCR and sequencing errors. Regarding the original processing steps: TCR identification, UMI-based error correction and CDR3 extraction were all carried out with Decombinator tools. Expanded TCRs were defined as those above a frequency of 2 per 1,000, corresponding to the top 1% of the tumor frequency distribution. Expanded tumor TCRs were classed as regional if statistically deemed absent (corrected P<0.05) from at least one tumor region, otherwise ubiquitous. Renyi diversity was calculated using the R vegan package after each repertoire was subsampled 100 times to 5,000 TCRs. To build CDR3 similarity networks, amino acid triplet string-kernel similarity was used, and CDR3s were connected when their pairwise similarity was above 0.82. TCRdb reran the public reads through fastp at Q25 and MiXCR, keeping productive beta chains. Here each entry gathers all rows of one CDR3 protein and keeps the most common genes and DNA. What appears here as the V and J calls and clone size reflects TCRdb's work, not the paper's. Within this sample are about 10,000 distinct CDR3 sequences, with roughly 12% of them counted one time only. The top ten hold roughly 10% of the sample.

The chain joins TRBV5-1 to TRBJ1-4; possibly the D gene is TRBD1, per 6 matching bases. This material consisted of lung tumor tissue, taken at surgery. The source is a male donor with early-stage non-small cell lung cancer. The nucleotide sequence is given as TGCGCCAGCAGCGCAGATACAGGGTCGACTAATGAAAAACTGTTTTTT. Its translation reads: CASSADTGSTNEKLFF.